This T cell receptor beta chain was sequenced in a study of Ad26.COV2.S vaccination and SARS-CoV-2 variants. Sequencing used immunoSEQ multiplex PCR; TCRdb keeps in-frame clones, though not all of them. The sample records 450,000 to 550,000 clones, 89% being singletons. Germline CDR1 reads LGHDT; CDR2 reads YNNKEL (reference sequence). The V and J ends lost 0 bases and 0 bases, in that order; junction bases with no gene match: 7. The CDR3 sequence is 19 residues long. Described treatment: about 20 received Ad26.COV2.S at low or high dose, single or two shots; 5 received placebo; per-sample allocation not given. Collection of the samples took place on day 63 after the first injection of vaccine or placebo.

This clonotype was obtained from a person aged 18-65 years who received the Ad26.COV2.S COVID-19 vaccine or a placebo. The genes are TRBV3-1 (or the pseudogene TRBV3-2) and TRBJ1-4; 10 bases map to TRBD1. The sample here was peripheral blood, taken in a trial of Ad26.COV2.S vaccine versus placebo. The DNA of the CDR3 is TGTGCCAGCAGCCAAGATGGTCCGGACAGGGGGACAACTAATGAAAAACTGTTTTTT. Amino acid sequence: CASSQDGPDRGTTNEKLFF.